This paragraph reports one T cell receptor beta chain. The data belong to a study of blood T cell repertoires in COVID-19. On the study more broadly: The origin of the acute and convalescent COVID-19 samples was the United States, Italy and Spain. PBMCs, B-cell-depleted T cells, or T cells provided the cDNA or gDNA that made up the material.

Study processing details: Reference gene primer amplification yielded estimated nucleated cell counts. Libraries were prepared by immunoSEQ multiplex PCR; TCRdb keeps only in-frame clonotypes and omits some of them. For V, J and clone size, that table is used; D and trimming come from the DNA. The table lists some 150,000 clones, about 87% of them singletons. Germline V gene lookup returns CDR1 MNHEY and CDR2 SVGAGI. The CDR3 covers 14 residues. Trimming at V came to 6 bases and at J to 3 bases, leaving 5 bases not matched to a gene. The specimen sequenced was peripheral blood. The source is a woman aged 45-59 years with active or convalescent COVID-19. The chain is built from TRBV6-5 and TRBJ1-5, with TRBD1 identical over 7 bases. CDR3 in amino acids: CASRPTGINQPQHF. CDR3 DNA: TGTGCCAGCAGGCCGACAGGGATCAATCAGCCCCAGCATTTT.